The clone carrying this T cell receptor (beta chain) was picked up many times. No antigen is known for it. The sample belongs to a study of response to subunit inactivated influenza vaccine. General study results and limits: New T cells are recruited in small numbers by each seasonal influenza vaccination, according to the authors' suggestion.

The CDR3 runs to 15 residues. Trimming cost V 7 bases and J 2 bases, with 18 bases left between them. From germline, CDR1 is MNHEY and CDR2 SVGEGT. TCRdb analysed the RT-PCR reads with MiXCR anew, one entry per CDR3 protein. Seen here are some 850,000 distinct CDR3 sequences, 18% observed once, and the top ten hold about a tenth. This receptor was identified in a man between 45 and 60 years old who received an inactivated influenza vaccine. The sequencing used PBMCs from blood, collected 5 days after vaccination. The chain couples TRBV6-2 or TRBV6-3 to TRBJ2-7; D perhaps matches TRBD2 (6 bases). The CDR3: CASTVSPSETYEQYF. In DNA, the CDR3 is TGTGCCAGCACGGTCAGTCCTAGCGAGACCTACGAGCAGTACTTC.